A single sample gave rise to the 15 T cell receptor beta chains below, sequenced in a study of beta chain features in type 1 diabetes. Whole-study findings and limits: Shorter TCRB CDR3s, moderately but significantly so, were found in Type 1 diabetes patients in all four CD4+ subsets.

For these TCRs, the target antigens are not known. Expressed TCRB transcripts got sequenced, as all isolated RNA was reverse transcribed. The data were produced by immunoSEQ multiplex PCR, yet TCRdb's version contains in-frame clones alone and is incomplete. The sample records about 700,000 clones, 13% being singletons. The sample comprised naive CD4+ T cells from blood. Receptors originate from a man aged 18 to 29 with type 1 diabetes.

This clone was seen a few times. The CDR3 DNA is TGTGCCAGCAGCTTAGTGCTCGAGCAGTACTTC. This sequence encodes CASSLVLEQYF. V usage is TRBV7-9 and J usage is TRBJ2-7; D unresolved. Trimming took off 1 base at V and 6 bases at J, with 4 bases between the two ends. CDR1 is SEHNR and CDR2 is FQNEAQ in the germline V gene (reference sequence). The CDR3 is 11 residues long.

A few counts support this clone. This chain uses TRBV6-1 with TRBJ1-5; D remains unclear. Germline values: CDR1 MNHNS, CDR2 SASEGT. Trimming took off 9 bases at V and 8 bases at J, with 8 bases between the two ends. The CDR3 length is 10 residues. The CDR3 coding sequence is TGTGCCAGGAGAACCGAGCCCCAGCATTTT. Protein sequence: CARRTEPQHF.

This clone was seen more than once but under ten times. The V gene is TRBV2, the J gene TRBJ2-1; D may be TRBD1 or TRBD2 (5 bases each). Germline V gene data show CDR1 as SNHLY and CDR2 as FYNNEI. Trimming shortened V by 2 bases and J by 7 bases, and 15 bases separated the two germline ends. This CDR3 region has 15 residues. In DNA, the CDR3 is TGTGCCAGCAGTGAATATTCCGGCAGGGAGAATGAGCAGTTCTTC. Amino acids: CASSEYSGRENEQFF.

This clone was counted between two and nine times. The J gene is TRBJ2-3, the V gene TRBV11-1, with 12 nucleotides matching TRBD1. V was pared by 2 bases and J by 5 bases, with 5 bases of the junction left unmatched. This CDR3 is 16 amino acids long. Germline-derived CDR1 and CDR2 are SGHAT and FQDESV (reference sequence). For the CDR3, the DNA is TGTGCCAGCAGCTTATCGGGACAGGGGGCTGAAGATACGCAGTATTTT. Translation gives CASSLSGQGAEDTQYF.

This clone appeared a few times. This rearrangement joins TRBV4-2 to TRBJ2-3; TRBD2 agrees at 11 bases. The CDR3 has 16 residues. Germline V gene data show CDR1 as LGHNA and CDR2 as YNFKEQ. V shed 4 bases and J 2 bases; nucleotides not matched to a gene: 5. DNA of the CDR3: TGTGCCAGCAGCCCTGGGACTAGCGGCGACACAGATACGCAGTATTTT. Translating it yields CASSPGTSGDTDTQYF.

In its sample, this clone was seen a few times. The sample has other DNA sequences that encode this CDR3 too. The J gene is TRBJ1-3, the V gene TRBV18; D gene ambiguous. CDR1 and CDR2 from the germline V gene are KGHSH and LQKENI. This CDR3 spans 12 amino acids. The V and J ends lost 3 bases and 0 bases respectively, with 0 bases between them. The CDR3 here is CASSPSGNTIYF. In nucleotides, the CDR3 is TGTGCCAGCTCACCCTCTGGAAACACCATATATTTT.

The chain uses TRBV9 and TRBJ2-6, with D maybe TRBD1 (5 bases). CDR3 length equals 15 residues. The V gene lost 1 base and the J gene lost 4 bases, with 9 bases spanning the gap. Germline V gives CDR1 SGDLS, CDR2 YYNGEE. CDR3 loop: CASSVQGTGANVLTF. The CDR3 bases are TGTGCCAGCAGCGTACAGGGTACGGGGGCCAACGTCCTGACTTTC.

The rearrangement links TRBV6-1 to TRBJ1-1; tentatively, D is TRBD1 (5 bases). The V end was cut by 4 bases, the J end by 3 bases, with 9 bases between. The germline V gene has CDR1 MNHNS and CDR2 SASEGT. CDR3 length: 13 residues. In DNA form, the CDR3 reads TGTGCCAGCAGTGGGAGGGGAGACACTGAAGCTTTCTTT. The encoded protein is CASSGRGDTEAFF.

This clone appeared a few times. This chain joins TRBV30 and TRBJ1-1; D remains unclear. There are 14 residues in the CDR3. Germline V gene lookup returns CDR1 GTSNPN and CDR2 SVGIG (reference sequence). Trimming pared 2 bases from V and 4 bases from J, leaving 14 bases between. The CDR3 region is CAWSLSDYGTEAFF. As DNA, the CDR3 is TGTGCCTGGAGTCTGTCAGACTACGGCACTGAAGCTTTCTTT.

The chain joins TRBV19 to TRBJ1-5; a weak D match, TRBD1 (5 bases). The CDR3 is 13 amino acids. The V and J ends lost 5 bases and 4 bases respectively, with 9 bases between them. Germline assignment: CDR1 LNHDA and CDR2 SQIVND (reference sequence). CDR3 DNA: TGTGCCAGTAGTTCAGGGCTTAATCAGCCCCAGCATTTT. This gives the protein CASSSGLNQPQHF.

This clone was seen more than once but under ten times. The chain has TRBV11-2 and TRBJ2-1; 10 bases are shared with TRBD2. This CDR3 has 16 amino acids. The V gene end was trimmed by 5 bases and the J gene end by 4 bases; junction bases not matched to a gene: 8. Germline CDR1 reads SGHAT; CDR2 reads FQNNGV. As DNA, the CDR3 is TGTGCCAGCAGCCCGATACTAGCGGGGCATTACAATGAGCAGTTCTTC. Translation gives CASSPILAGHYNEQFF.

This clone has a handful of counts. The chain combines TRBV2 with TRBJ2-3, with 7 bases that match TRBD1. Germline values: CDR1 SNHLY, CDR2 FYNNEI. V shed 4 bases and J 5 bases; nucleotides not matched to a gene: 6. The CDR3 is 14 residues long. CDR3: CASSVSQGVDTQYF. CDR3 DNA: TGTGCCAGCAGTGTCTCGCAGGGGGTAGATACGCAGTATTTT.

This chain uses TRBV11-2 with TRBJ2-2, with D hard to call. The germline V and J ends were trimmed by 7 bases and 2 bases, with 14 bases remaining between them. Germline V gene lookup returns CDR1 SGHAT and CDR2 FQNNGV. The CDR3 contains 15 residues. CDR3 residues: CASTRSAANTGELFF. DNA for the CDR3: TGTGCCAGCACTCGGTCGGCAGCAAACACCGGGGAGCTGTTTTTT.

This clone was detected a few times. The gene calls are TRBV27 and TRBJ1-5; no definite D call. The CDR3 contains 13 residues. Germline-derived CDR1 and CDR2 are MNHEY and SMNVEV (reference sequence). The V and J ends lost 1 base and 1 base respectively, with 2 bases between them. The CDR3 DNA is TGTGCCAGCAGTTTATGGAGCAATCAGCCCCAGCATTTT. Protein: CASSLWSNQPQHF.

As DNA, the CDR3 is TGTGCCAGCAGCTACCGGGACAGGTCCAACTATGGCTACACCTTC. As protein: CASSYRDRSNYGYTF. This rearrangement joins TRBV5-4 to TRBJ1-2; TRBD1 aligns across 8 bases. Per germline, CDR1 SGHNT and CDR2 YYREEE (reference sequence). This CDR3 has 15 amino acids. Trimming took 3 bases from V and 2 from J; bases not matched to a gene: 6.